The 14 T cell receptor beta chains given below trace back to one sample, sequenced in a study of liver allograft versus peripheral blood T cells. Study information: Peripheral blood of the recipients supplied T cell receptor repertoires that were compared with those in transplanted livers.

TCRdb called the reads again in MiXCR, with one record for every CDR3 protein. The data hold about 9,200 distinct CDR3 sequences, with approximately 26% observed a single time. These receptors all come from a human patient who had a liver transplant. The graft donor may be the source of some T cells.

The chain carries TRBV30 and TRBJ1-1; D perhaps matches TRBD1 (6 bases). This CDR3 spans 11 amino acids. V was shortened by 5 bases and J by 8 bases, with 12 bases between the two germline ends. Germline V gives CDR1 GTSNPN, CDR2 SVGIG (reference sequence). In DNA, the CDR3 is TGTGCCTGGGGCCTCGACAGGGAAGCTTTCTTT. Translation: CAWGLDREAFF.

The chain couples TRBV6-6 to TRBJ1-6, with D uncertain. The length of the CDR3 is 16 residues. Germline assignment: CDR1 MNHNY and CDR2 SVGAGI (reference sequence). Trimming took off 2 bases at V and 7 bases at J, with 15 bases between the two ends. The CDR3 region is CASSYDLSRENSPLHF. Written as DNA, the CDR3 is TGTGCCAGCAGTTACGATCTGTCACGGGAAAATTCACCCCTCCACTTT.

There are many counts of this clonotype. The chain links TRBV12-3 or TRBV12-4 to TRBJ2-2, with 14 positions matching TRBD2. Losses at the gene ends were 6 bases for V and 0 bases for J; bases not matched to a gene: 6. There are 18 residues in the CDR3. The CDR3, as DNA: TGTGCCAGCAGCTCGGGACTAGCGGGGGCCTCGAACACCGGGGAGCTGTTTTTT. Translating it yields CASSSGLAGASNTGELFF.

Only a few counts were recorded for this clonotype. The genes are TRBV20-1 and TRBJ1-5, with D maybe TRBD1 (6 bases). From germline, CDR1 is DFQATT and CDR2 SNEGSKA (reference sequence). V was cut by 5 bases and J by 1 base, with 15 bases left in between. The length of the CDR3 is 15 residues. Written as DNA, the CDR3 is TGCAGTGCTCGGAGGGGGGGGAAAAGCAATCAGCCCCAGCATTTT. Translation: CSARRGGKSNQPQHF.

This sequence joins TRBV7-9 and TRBJ1-1; D is uncertain. This CDR3 spans 13 amino acids. V lost 11 bases and J 1 base, leaving 14 bases between the germline ends. Germline loops: CDR1 SEHNR, CDR2 FQNEAQ (reference sequence). The CDR3 protein is CAAPFRKNTEAFF. DNA of the CDR3: TGTGCCGCGCCCTTTCGAAAGAACACTGAAGCTTTCTTT.

For this clonotype: This may be a read error: a much more frequent sequence differs by one nucleotide. The J gene is TRBJ2-2, the V gene TRBV30, with D perhaps matching TRBD2 (5 bases). The CDR3 has 15 amino acids. Germline loops: CDR1 GTSNPN, CDR2 SVGIG (reference sequence). The CDR3 DNA follows: TGTGCCTGGAGTGAGGTTATCGCGAACACCGGGGAGCCGTTTTTT. As protein: CAWSEVIANTGEPFF.

The chain uses TRBV5-1 and TRBJ2-7; 8 positions match TRBD1. The CDR3 runs 16 residues. In germline, CDR1 is SGHRS, CDR2 YFSETQ. J was trimmed by 5 bases and V by 5 bases; bases with no gene match: 15. CDR3 in DNA: TGCGCCAGCAGTGTACCCACTTCCCAGGGGGCCAACGAGCAGTACTTC. Amino acid sequence: CASSVPTSQGANEQYF.

The rearrangement joins TRBV5-1 to TRBJ1-2; D possibly corresponds to TRBD1 (5 bases). Germline lookup yields CDR1 SGHRS and CDR2 YFSETQ. CDR3 length: 14 residues. V was shortened by 4 bases and J by 8 bases, with 18 bases between the two germline ends. The CDR3 is CASSAGPGVTGYTF. Written as DNA, the CDR3 is TGCGCCAGCAGCGCGGGACCCGGTGTCACCGGCTACACCTTC.

This clonotype is medium-sized. The chain couples TRBV19 to TRBJ1-5; D is unclear. The CDR3 sequence is 12 residues long. In germline, CDR1 is LNHDA, CDR2 SQIVND (reference sequence). Trimming left V 4 bases short and J 5 bases short, with 6 bases between. The CDR3 coding sequence is TGTGCCAGTAGTAGGGGTGATCAGCCCCAGCATTTT. The encoded protein is CASSRGDQPQHF. The full variable domain, its missing parts supplied by reference TRBV19 and TRBJ1-5, is DGGITQSPKYLFRKEGQNVTLSCEQNLNHDAMYWYRQDPGQGLRLIYYSQIVNDFQKGDIAEGYSVSREKKESFPLTVTSAQKNPTAFYLCASSRGDQPQHFGDGTRLSIL.

Judged by abundance, this clonotype is medium-sized. The chain is built from TRBV7-2 and TRBJ1-5; the D gene is possibly TRBD1 (5 bases). V shed 2 bases and J shed 2 bases, with 10 bases lying between them. The CDR3 spans 15 residues. Germline V lookup: CDR1 SGHTA, CDR2 FQGNSA. CDR3 loop: CASSLSVGGNQPQHF. Written as DNA, the CDR3 is TGTGCCAGCAGCTTATCAGTAGGGGGCAATCAGCCCCAGCATTTT.

The genes are TRBV19 and TRBJ1-5; a weak D match, TRBD1 (6 bases). V was shortened by 5 bases and J by 2 bases, with 16 bases between the two germline ends. Germline values: CDR1 LNHDA, CDR2 SQIVND (reference sequence). This CDR3 has 16 amino acids. The CDR3 nucleotides read TGTGCCAGTAGTTGGCAGGGGAGGACGGGCAATCAGCCCCAGCATTTT. This gives the protein CASSWQGRTGNQPQHF.

This clonotype was detected a few times. This chain links TRBV6-1 with TRBJ1-1; no definite D call. The germline CDR1 and CDR2 sequences are MNHNS and SASEGT. The V and J ends lost 5 bases and 2 bases respectively, with 9 bases between them. The CDR3 is 13 amino acids. In DNA form, the CDR3 reads TGTGCCAGCAGTTACCAGGTTAACACTGAAGCTTTCTTT. It yields the protein CASSYQVNTEAFF.

J is TRBJ1-1 and V is TRBV19, with D possibly being TRBD1 (6 bases). CDR3 length equals 18 residues. The ends were cut back, 6 bases at V and 1 base at J, with 24 bases in the middle. Germline CDR1 reads LNHDA; CDR2 reads SQIVND (reference sequence). The CDR3 here is CASRVSPDRLFQNTEAFF. The DNA of the CDR3 is TGTGCCAGTAGGGTATCACCGGACAGACTATTTCAGAACACTGAAGCTTTCTTT.

The chain employs TRBV5-4 and TRBJ1-1; TRBD1 matches 8 bases. The CDR3 length is 16 residues. Germline values: CDR1 SGHNT, CDR2 YYREEE (reference sequence). Unmatched junction bases numbered 12, after V lost 3 bases and J lost 5 bases. As DNA, the CDR3 is TGTGCCAGCAGCTCGGCCAGCACAGGGGGTTCTACTGAAGCTTTCTTT. It yields the protein CASSSASTGGSTEAFF.